Following are 20 T cell receptor beta chains from one sample sequenced in a study of cytomegalovirus exposure and HLA in healthy donors. Both 60 Vbeta primers and 13 Jbeta primers went into the PCR. Assay: immunoSEQ multiplex PCR; the TCRdb copy retains only in-frame clones and omits some. The sample contains over 150,000 clones, roughly 74% of which appear only once. Sequencing was carried out using PBMCs. The source of these receptors is a man aged 18 to 35 in good health and CMV-seronegative.

This clone has just a few counts. V gene TRBV11-2 combines with J gene TRBJ1-5; D gene unclear. This CDR3 is 15 amino acids long. V gave up 5 bases and J gave up 1 base, with 12 bases separating them. Germline V gives CDR1 SGHAT, CDR2 FQNNGV. CDR3 sequence reads: CASSRAGKSNQPQHF. In DNA, the CDR3 is TGTGCCAGCAGCCGAGCGGGGAAAAGCAATCAGCCCCAGCATTTT.

The chain's CDR3 is CASSPRTSGGGETQYF. The CDR3 DNA sequence: TGTGCCAGCAGCCCCCGGACTAGCGGGGGTGGAGAGACCCAGTACTTC. The chain couples TRBV7-2 to TRBJ2-5; the match to TRBD2 covers 13 bases. The germline CDR1 and CDR2 sequences are SGHTA and FQGNSA. The junction had 7 bases not matched to a gene; V was cut back by 5 bases and J by 4 bases. The CDR3 consists of 16 residues.

This clone was recorded a few times. The genes are TRBV28 and TRBJ1-3, with D possibly matching TRBD1 (6 bases). The CDR3 is 15 amino acids. V shed 3 bases and J shed 0 bases, with 9 bases lying between them. Germline loops: CDR1 MDHEN, CDR2 SYDVKM. CDR3 protein: CASSFDRISGNTIYF. DNA for the CDR3: TGTGCCAGCAGTTTCGACAGGATCTCTGGAAACACCATATATTTT.

The V gene is TRBV19, the J gene TRBJ1-6; possibly TRBD1 for D (6 bases). Looked up from germline, CDR1 is LNHDA and CDR2 is SQIVND (reference sequence). V gave up 3 bases and J gave up 8 bases, with 11 bases separating them. The CDR3 contains 14 residues. The CDR3 reads CASSIQGWDSPLHF. CDR3 bases: TGTGCCAGTAGTATTCAGGGGTGGGATTCACCCCTCCACTTT. Full variable domain (rest looked up from reference TRBV19 and TRBJ1-6): DGGITQSPKYLFRKEGQNVTLSCEQNLNHDAMYWYRQDPGQGLRLIYYSQIVNDFQKGDIAEGYSVSREKKESFPLTVTSAQKNPTAFYLCASSIQGWDSPLHFGNGTRLTVT.

On this clone: Compared with germline, one end of the junction differs, possibly owing to a read error. The chain joins TRBV5-4 to TRBJ2-4; 7 bases align to TRBD1. The germline V gene has CDR1 SGHNT and CDR2 YYREEE (reference sequence). The CDR3 runs 16 residues. CDR3 residues: CASSLGGATAKNSQYF. The CDR3 bases are TGTGCCAGCAGCTTAGGGGGCGCGACGGCCAAAAACAGTCAGTACTTC. Combining the CDR3 with reference TRBV5-4 and TRBJ2-4 gives the whole variable domain ETGVTQSPTHLIKTRGQQVTLRCSSQSGHNTVSWYQQALGQGPQFIFQYYREEENGRGNFPPRFSGLQFPNYSSELNVNALELDDSALYLCASSLGGATAKNSQYFGAGTRLSVL.

The rearrangement uses TRBV2 and TRBJ1-6; 7 nucleotides match TRBD1. V shed 4 bases and J 7 bases; nucleotides not matched to a gene: 4. Germline-derived CDR1 and CDR2 are SNHLY and FYNNEI. This CDR3 has 14 amino acids. CDR3 nucleotides: TGTGCCAGCAGTGGGGAGACAGGGAATTCACCCCTCCACTTT. Residues: CASSGETGNSPLHF.

This rearrangement joins TRBV19 to TRBJ2-6; D call uncertain. The CDR3 contains 16 residues. Trimming cost V 3 bases and J 1 base, with 10 bases left between them. Germline V CDR1 and CDR2: LNHDA, SQIVND (reference sequence). The CDR3: CASSMPGRSGANVLTF. DNA for the CDR3: TGTGCCAGTAGTATGCCAGGCCGATCTGGGGCCAACGTCCTGACTTTC.

The rearrangement uses TRBV5-1 and TRBJ1-5; D is possibly TRBD1 (6 bases). The CDR3 contains 16 residues. The germline V gene encodes CDR1 SGHRS and CDR2 YFSETQ. V lost 4 bases and J lost 2, with 16 bases in between. The CDR3 coding sequence is TGCGCCAGCAGCCCTGGGGCAGGGGCCGGCAATCAGCCCCAGCATTTT. Translating it yields CASSPGAGAGNQPQHF.

V is TRBV6-6 and J is TRBJ1-5, with D hard to call. The germline CDR1 and CDR2 sequences are MNHNY and SVGAGI (reference sequence). Deletions cut 0 bases from V and 0 bases from J, with 6 bases between. The CDR3 is 15 residues long. CDR3 nucleotides: TGTGCCAGCAGTTACTCCGGGTATAGCAATCAGCCCCAGCATTTT. It yields the protein CASSYSGYSNQPQHF.

The J gene is TRBJ2-3, the V gene TRBV27; D may be TRBD1 (6 bases). Germline V gives CDR1 MNHEY, CDR2 SMNVEV (reference sequence). Deletions cut 3 bases from V and 7 bases from J, with 11 bases between. This CDR3 is 13 amino acids long. CDR3 sequence (DNA): TGTGCCAGCAGTTTGGGCAGGGGCTATACGCAGTATTTT. Amino acids: CASSLGRGYTQYF.

The chain uses TRBV5-4 and TRBJ2-5; D remains unclear. The CDR3 runs 17 residues. From germline, CDR1 is SGHNT and CDR2 YYREEE (reference sequence). V lost 0 bases, J lost 2 bases, and 17 bases lay in between. CDR3 protein: CASSLEWRLEEQETQYF. CDR3 sequence (DNA): TGTGCCAGCAGCTTGGAGTGGCGTTTAGAGGAGCAAGAGACCCAGTACTTC.

The chain combines TRBV6-1 with TRBJ2-7, with 7 bases identical to TRBD1. With V trimmed by 7 bases and J by 1 base, 10 bases remained unmatched. CDR1 and CDR2 from the germline V gene are MNHNS and SASEGT. This CDR3 spans 15 amino acids. DNA for the CDR3: TGTGCCAGCAACGGACAGGTCTCGGGGTCCTACGAGCAGTACGTC. Translation gives CASNGQVSGSYEQYV.

The rearrangement links TRBV5-1 to TRBJ2-3; TRBD1 might be the D (6 bases). Trimming removed 2 bases at V and 0 bases at J, with 10 bases between. CDR3 length: 15 residues. The germline V gene has CDR1 SGHRS and CDR2 YFSETQ. CDR3 DNA sequence: TGCGCCAGCAGCTTACAGGGTGTTAGCACAGATACGCAGTATTTT. Its protein product is CASSLQGVSTDTQYF.

The chain links TRBV5-1 to TRBJ1-1, with TRBD1 matching over 10 bases. The trim removed 3 bases at V and 6 bases at J, leaving 2 bases unmatched. This CDR3 comprises 13 residues. The germline V gene encodes CDR1 SGHRS and CDR2 YFSETQ. In DNA form, the CDR3 reads TGCGCCAGCAGCTCCGGACAGGGGGCTGAAGCTTTCTTT. It is translated as CASSSGQGAEAFF.

The chain uses TRBV5-1 and TRBJ1-5; possibly TRBD1 for D (6 bases). CDR1 is SGHRS and CDR2 is YFSETQ in the germline V gene. This CDR3 has 15 amino acids. Deletions cut 4 bases from V and 3 bases from J, with 14 bases between. The CDR3 coding sequence is TGCGCCAGCAGCCCAGGGGCGCAAGCCAATCAGCCCCAGCATTTT. Amino acid sequence: CASSPGAQANQPQHF. The entire variable domain, with the rest obtained from reference TRBV5-1 and TRBJ1-5, is as follows: KAGVTQTPRYLIKTRGQQVTLSCSPISGHRSVSWYQQTPGQGLQFLFEYFSETQRNKGNFPGRFSGRQFSNSRSEMNVSTLELGDSALYLCASSPGAQANQPQHFGDGTRLSIL.

The chain links TRBV5-1 to TRBJ1-1; no firm D call. Germline-derived CDR1 and CDR2 are SGHRS and YFSETQ. The CDR3 consists of 14 residues. Trimming took 2 bases from V and 0 from J, leaving 8 bases between them. The CDR3 region has the DNA TGCGCCAGCAGCTTAAACACCCTGAACACTGAAGCTTTCTTT. Translating it yields CASSLNTLNTEAFF. Together with reference TRBV5-1 and TRBJ1-1, the CDR3 gives the full variable domain: KAGVTQTPRYLIKTRGQQVTLSCSPISGHRSVSWYQQTPGQGLQFLFEYFSETQRNKGNFPGRFSGRQFSNSRSEMNVSTLELGDSALYLCASSLNTLNTEAFFGQGTRLTVV.

This rearrangement joins TRBV10-3 to TRBJ1-2; no clear D. Trimming took 7 bases from V and 0 from J, leaving 21 bases between them. CDR3 size: 17 residues. The V gene's germline CDR1 is ENHRY and CDR2 SYGVKD. CDR3 protein: CAITETGSKAANYGYTF. The CDR3 DNA reads as TGTGCCATCACAGAAACGGGATCCAAGGCCGCTAACTATGGCTACACCTTC.

This clone was detected only once. This rearrangement joins TRBV18 to TRBJ1-1; the match to TRBD1 covers 7 bases. Germline CDR1 reads KGHSH; CDR2 reads LQKENI. V lost 5 bases to trimming and J lost 0 bases; unmatched junction nucleotides: 0. The CDR3 is 13 amino acids. For the CDR3, the DNA is TGTGCCAGCTCAGGGACAGTGAACACTGAAGCTTTCTTT. Its translation is CASSGTVNTEAFF.

A note on this clone: Other DNA variants within this sample encode the same CDR3. This chain uses TRBV28 with TRBJ2-7; TRBD1 aligns across 9 bases. This CDR3 is 14 amino acids long. Germline CDR1 MDHEN, CDR2 SYDVKM. The CDR3 here is CASSFGQGRYEQYV. In DNA form, the CDR3 reads TGTGCTAGCAGTTTCGGACAGGGGAGGTACGAGCAGTACGTC.

This rearrangement joins TRBV18 to TRBJ1-5; possibly TRBD1 for D (6 bases). The germline V and J ends were trimmed by 3 bases and 0 bases, with 12 bases remaining between them. The CDR3 runs to 16 residues. Germline-derived CDR1 and CDR2 are KGHSH and LQKENI. The CDR3 DNA follows: TGTGCCAGCTCACCGGGAAACAGGGATAGCAATCAGCCCCAGCATTTT. It translates to CASSPGNRDSNQPQHF.